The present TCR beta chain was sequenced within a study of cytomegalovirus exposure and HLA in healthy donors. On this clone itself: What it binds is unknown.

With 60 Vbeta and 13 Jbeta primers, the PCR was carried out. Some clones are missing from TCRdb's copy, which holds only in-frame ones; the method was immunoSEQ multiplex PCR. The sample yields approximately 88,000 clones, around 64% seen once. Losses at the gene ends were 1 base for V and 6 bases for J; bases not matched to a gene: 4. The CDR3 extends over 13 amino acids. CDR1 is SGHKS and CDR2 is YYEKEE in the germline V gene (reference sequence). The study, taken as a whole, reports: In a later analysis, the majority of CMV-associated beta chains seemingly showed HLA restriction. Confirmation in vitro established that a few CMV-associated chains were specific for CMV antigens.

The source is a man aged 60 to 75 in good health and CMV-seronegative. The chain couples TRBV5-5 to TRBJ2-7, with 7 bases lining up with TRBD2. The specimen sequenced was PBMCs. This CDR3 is CASSLTGGGEQYF. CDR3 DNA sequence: TGTGCCAGCAGCTTGACGGGAGGTGGCGAGCAGTACTTC.